This is a list of T cell receptor beta chains from one sample in a study of PD-1 blockade in classical Hodgkin lymphoma. The method was immunoSEQ multiplex PCR; TCRdb's version includes in-frame clones alone and lacks a portion of them. Among 40,000 to 45,000 clones, roughly 70% were seen once, and the ten largest hold approximately 3%. The sample in question was peripheral blood mononuclear cells (PBMCs), obtained before the second cycle of nivolumab. The receptor source for this set is a human donor with classical Hodgkin lymphoma. CDR3s include the opening cysteine and the closing phenylalanine or tryptophan. Fields, in order: D gene, clone size, J gene, V gene, CDR3 DNA, CDR3 protein. A D gene is named only where the DNA matches it firmly. Not all rows give a size; the values are once, few, many and, for expanded clones, a class.

TRBD2 | - | TRBJ2-7 | TRBV27 | TGTGCCAGCAGTTTGTTAACTAGCGGGAGAGTTAACGAGCAGTACTTC | CASSLLTSGRVNEQYF
- | medium-sized | TRBJ2-2 | TRBV2 | TGTGCCAGCAGTGAAGATTGGGCGGAGTCGAACACCGGGGAGCTGTTTTTT | CASSEDWAESNTGELFF
TRBD1 | few | TRBJ1-2 | TRBV6-6 | TGTGCCAGCAGTTACTCGGACAGGATCACCGTCTATGGCTACACCTTC | CASSYSDRITVYGYTF
- | few | TRBJ2-1 | TRBV5-4 | TGTGCCAGCAGCTTGGGGGAGTATGAGCAGTTCTTC | CASSLGEYEQFF
- | - | TRBJ2-4 | TRBV9 | TGTGCCAGCAGCGAGGGACATCCAAACATTCAGTACTTC | CASSEGHPNIQYF
TRBD2 | - | TRBJ2-3 | TRBV11-2 | TGTGCCAGCAGCTTAGGCGGGAGCAGCACAGATACGCAGTATTTT | CASSLGGSSTDTQYF
TRBD1 | - | TRBJ2-7 | TRBV29-1 | TGCAGCGTTGAACGGCGGACAGGGGGTTACGAGCAGTACTTC | CSVERRTGGYEQYF
TRBD2 | - | TRBJ2-2 | TRBV9 | TGTGCCAGCAGCGAGCCCCCCGGGGGGGCCGAGGGGGAGCTGTTTTTT | CASSEPPGGAEGELFF
TRBD2 | - | TRBJ2-3 | TRBV19 | TGTGCCAGTAGTATAGGTGCGGGAGCCGGGACGCAGTATTTT | CASSIGAGAGTQYF
- | few | TRBJ2-7 | TRBV5-6 | TGTGCCAGCAGCTTGGAAGGGGTCTACGAGCAGTACTTC | CASSLEGVYEQYF
- | - | TRBJ2-3 | TRBV7-3 | TGTGCCAGCAGCTTAGGGGTGGATACGCAGTATTTT | CASSLGVDTQYF
- | - | TRBJ1-5 | TRBV4-3 | TGCGCCAGCAGCCAAGACTTTTCTAGCAATCAGCCCCAGCATTTT | CASSQDFSSNQPQHF
- | - | TRBJ2-2 | TRBV11-2 | TGTGCCAGCAGCTTATCCGGGGAGCTGTTTTTT | CASSLSGELFF
- | - | TRBJ1-1 | TRBV29-1 | TGCAGCGTTTACGGGGGCATGAACACTGAAGCTTTCTTT | CSVYGGMNTEAFF
- | - | TRBJ2-7 | TRBV7-9 | TGTGCCAGCAGCGCGGGACACATTTACGAGCAGTACTTC | CASSAGHIYEQYF
TRBD1 | - | TRBJ1-4 | TRBV27 | TGTGCCAGCAGTGCTCCCGGGACAGGGGGAGAAAAACTGTTTTTT | CASSAPGTGGEKLFF
TRBD1 | - | TRBJ2-3 | TRBV11-3 | TGTGCCAGCAGCCTTGGACAGGGTGTGCGCACAGATACGCAGTATTTT | CASSLGQGVRTDTQYF
- | - | TRBJ2-1 | TRBV2 | TGTGCCAGCAGTGGGCGATTGGGAAACTCCTACAATGAGCAGTTCTTC | CASSGRLGNSYNEQFF
- | once | TRBJ2-3 | TRBV27 | TGTGCCAGCAGTTTATACGATACGCAGTATTTT | CASSLYDTQYF
- | - | TRBJ2-7 | TRBV2 | TGTGCCACCGGGTCGGCCAGACTACCCTCCTACGAGCAGTACTTC | CATGSARLPSYEQYF
TRBD2 | few | TRBJ2-1 | TRBV19 | TGTGCCAGTAGTACGGGAGGGGGGTACAATGAGCAGTTCTTC | CASSTGGGYNEQFF
- | once | TRBJ2-7 | TRBV11-2 | TGTGCCAGCAGCTCGACACATCCCTACGAGCAGTACTTC | CASSSTHPYEQYF
- | - | TRBJ2-7 | TRBV5-1 | TGTGCCAGCAGCTTCACCGGGTCTGGGGAGCAGTACTTC | CASSFTGSGEQYF
- | once | TRBJ2-7 | TRBV4-1 | TGCGCCAGCAGCCAAGGACGGTCGTACGAGCAGTACTTC | CASSQGRSYEQYF
TRBD2 | medium-sized | TRBJ2-2 | TRBV5-1 | TGCGCCAGCACATCCGGGACTACGAACACCGGGGAGCTGTTTTTT | CASTSGTTNTGELFF
TRBD1 | - | TRBJ1-1 | TRBV5-6 | TGTGCCAGCAGCTCATGGGAAAAAGGGAGACAGGGAAGCACTGAAGCTTTCTTT | CASSSWEKGRQGSTEAFF
- | - | TRBJ2-1 | TRBV19 | TGTGCCAGTAGTATAGGGGTGCGGGTATCGGGCGATGAGCAGTTCTTC | CASSIGVRVSGDEQFF
- | - | TRBJ1-1 | TRBV19 | TGTGCCAGTAGTACGGGACTACGGACTGAAGCTTTCTTT | CASSTGLRTEAFF
- | few | TRBJ2-1 | TRBV6-5 | TGTGCCAGCAGTTATGGGGACACGGACAATGAGCAGTTCTTC | CASSYGDTDNEQFF
- | - | TRBJ2-3 | TRBV28 | TGTGCCAGCAGTTTCGTAGATACGCAGTATTTT | CASSFVDTQYF
- | - | TRBJ2-5 | TRBV4-3 | TGCGCCAGCAGCCAAGATAGGAGCCCCGTGCAGACCCAGTACTTC | CASSQDRSPVQTQYF
- | - | TRBJ2-1 | TRBV11-2 | TGTGCCAGCCTTTCGGGGACCTACAATGAGCAGTTCTTC | CASLSGTYNEQFF
- | - | TRBJ2-4 | TRBV5-6 | TGTGCCAGCAGCCGATTATCTAGACTAGCCAAAAACATTCAGTACTTC | CASSRLSRLAKNIQYF
- | - | TRBJ2-2 | TRBV2 | TGTGCCAGCACCCCCGTAGTGGTCGGGAGCAACACCGGGGAGCTGTTTTTT | CASTPVVVGSNTGELFF
- | many | TRBJ1-2 | TRBV19 | TGTGCCAGTACCATGGGGTGGGGCTATGGCTACACCTTC | CASTMGWGYGYTF
- | - | TRBJ2-5 | TRBV7-3 | TGTGCCAGCAGCTTAATCGGGGGCGCAGGAGAGACCCAGTACTTC | CASSLIGGAGETQYF
- | few | TRBJ1-2 | TRBV7-9 | TGTGCCAGCAGCCAGGGGAGCACCTTC | CASSQGSTF
TRBD1 | - | TRBJ1-4 | TRBV19 | TGTGCCAGAAAGCAGGTGGAGCCGGGACAGGTCGAAAAACTGTTTTTT | CARKQVEPGQVEKLFF
- | - | TRBJ1-1 | TRBV6-4 | TGTGCCAGCAGTGACTACCAAGGAGCTGAAGCTTTCTTT | CASSDYQGAEAFF
TRBD2 | - | TRBJ2-7 | TRBV5-4 | TGTGCCAGCAGCTTGGTGGGGGGGATGGAGTACGAGCAGTACTTC | CASSLVGGMEYEQYF
- | - | TRBJ2-5 | TRBV7-9 | TGTGCCAGCAGTCCGATGCGCAGCTCCCAAGAGACCCAGTACTTC | CASSPMRSSQETQYF
- | - | TRBJ2-3 | TRBV2 | TGTGCCAGCAGTGGGGTCACAGATACGCAGTATTTT | CASSGVTDTQYF
- | - | TRBJ1-6 | TRBV30 | TGTGCCTGGAGTCCGCGCCTAGGGAGGGAGAAATCACCCCTCCACTTT | CAWSPRLGREKSPLHF
TRBD2 | - | TRBJ2-1 | TRBV9 | TGTGCCAGCAGCGCTAGCGGGACCTACAATGAGCAGTTCTTC | CASSASGTYNEQFF